Many counts were recorded for the clone carrying this TCR beta chain. Its specificity is not known. At one of its ends the junction is not consistent with the germline gene, which may arise from a read error. The CDR3 extends over 15 amino acids. Germline CDR1 is SSHAT and CDR2 is FNYEAQ (reference sequence). The sample is drawn from a study of breast tumors, draining lymph nodes, adjacent tissues. Whole-study findings and limits: The lymph node origin of tumor T cells was framed as consistent with a hypothesis, not demonstrated. Data fit most tumor T cells coming from lymph node, expanding in tumor.

TCRdb re-called the multiplex PCR reads with MiXCR, one entry per CDR3 protein. The sample has over 200,000 distinct CDR3 sequences, nearly 35% seen once. Axillary draining lymph nodes of breast cancer patients supplied the node samples. The chain has TRBV7-7 and TRBJ2-3; TRBD2 matches at 7 bases. This sequence originates from a female donor with breast cancer. Some clones in this sample may be carry-over from other donors' samples. Sequencing used axillary lymph node tissue. CDR3 DNA sequence: TGTGCTAGCAGCTCCGGACTAGGAAGCACAGATACGCAGTATTTT. This codes for CASSSGLGSTDTQYF.